This entry lists 20 T cell receptor beta chains sequenced from one sample in a study of blood T cell repertoires in COVID-19. The protocol was immunoSEQ multiplex PCR, while the TCRdb copy is restricted to in-frame clones and leaves out a portion. Here the sample spans 300,000 to 400,000 clones, 85% being singletons. What was sequenced was peripheral blood. These receptors were collected from a human donor in a cohort sampled during active COVID-19.

The genes are TRBV4-1 and TRBJ2-1, with 7 bases aligning to TRBD1. Germline CDR1 MGHRA, CDR2 YSYEKL. Unmatched junction bases numbered 9, after V lost 5 bases and J lost 8 bases. The CDR3 totals 14 residues. CDR3 nucleotide sequence: TGCGCCAGCAGCGACAGGGCGGGTTCGGATGAGCAGTTCTTC. Translating gives CASSDRAGSDEQFF.

This clone was recorded once. The rearrangement links TRBV24-1 to TRBJ2-1; tentative D call: TRBD2 (6 bases). The V end lost 7 bases, the J end lost 6 bases, and 21 bases lay between the germline ends. CDR3 length equals 16 residues. CDR1 is KGHDR, CDR2 SFDVKD, per germline. As DNA, the CDR3 is TGTGCCACCAGAGACCAGCCGGGACTCCTACGCAATGAGCAGTTCTTC. It translates to CATRDQPGLLRNEQFF.

The chain joins TRBV6-5 to TRBJ1-2; 12 nucleotides agree with TRBD1. The CDR3 contains 13 residues. Germline CDR1 and CDR2: MNHEY and SVGAGI. V was clipped by 8 bases and J by 7 bases; unmatched bases: 5. The CDR3 is CASAGQGAGGYTF. CDR3 bases: TGTGCCAGCGCGGGACAGGGGGCTGGTGGCTACACCTTC.

This chain joins TRBV7-3 and TRBJ1-1; the D is unclear. The CDR3 spans 13 residues. V lost 1 base to trimming and J lost 6 bases, with 9 bases between them. Looked up from germline, CDR1 is SGHTA and CDR2 is FQGTGA. The CDR3 reads CASSLRSTSEAFF. Written as DNA, the CDR3 is TGTGCCAGCAGCTTAAGGTCAACTTCTGAAGCTTTCTTT.

The genes are TRBV19 and TRBJ1-1, with 10 bases fitting TRBD1. CDR3 length equals 14 residues. V shed 5 bases and J 5 bases; nucleotides not matched to a gene: 5. CDR1 LNHDA and CDR2 SQIVND come from the germline V gene (reference sequence). The CDR3, as DNA: TGTGCCAGTAGTGCCTGGGACAGGGGTACTGAAGCTTTCTTT. It encodes CASSAWDRGTEAFF.

The rearrangement joins TRBV5-5 to TRBJ1-1; D gene uncertain. The germline V gene has CDR1 SGHKS and CDR2 YYEKEE (reference sequence). The CDR3 extends over 14 amino acids. Deletions cut 2 bases from V and 1 base from J, with 9 bases between. This CDR3 reads CASSLFSGNTEAFF. CDR3 DNA: TGTGCCAGCAGCTTATTTTCAGGGAACACTGAAGCTTTCTTT.

The CDR3 loop is CASSTVPGQGAQYF. The CDR3 DNA reads as TGCGCCAGCAGCACGGTTCCGGGACAGGGGGCCCAGTACTTC. The J gene is TRBJ2-5, the V gene TRBV5-1, with 11 bases aligning to TRBD1. Trimming removed 4 bases from V and 9 bases from J; junction bases left unmatched: 8. From germline, CDR1 is SGHRS and CDR2 YFSETQ. The CDR3 covers 14 residues.

The rearrangement joins TRBV20-1 to TRBJ2-1; D is unclear. The germline V gene has CDR1 DFQATT and CDR2 SNEGSKA (reference sequence). Between the trimmed V and J ends, which lost 5 bases and 7 bases, there was a span of 6 bases. The CDR3 is 10 amino acids. The CDR3 loop reads CSAYANEQFF. DNA of the CDR3: TGCAGTGCTTACGCGAATGAGCAGTTCTTC.

The sample holds a few counts of this clone. This sequence joins TRBV20-1 and TRBJ1-5; tentatively, D is TRBD1 (5 bases). This CDR3 region has 15 residues. Per germline, CDR1 DFQATT and CDR2 SNEGSKA (reference sequence). Trimming cost V 3 bases and J 1 base, with 13 bases left between them. For the CDR3, the DNA is TGCAGTGCTAGTAAGGGGTCGTGGAGCAATCAGCCCCAGCATTTT. Its protein product is CSASKGSWSNQPQHF.

J is TRBJ1-2 and V is TRBV7-9, with 8 bases aligning to TRBD1. Germline loops: CDR1 SEHNR, CDR2 FQNEAQ (reference sequence). This CDR3 is 14 amino acids long. Germline trimming cut 6 bases from V and 4 bases from J; bases unmatched to any gene: 7. The CDR3 nucleotides are TGTGCCAGCAGTATGACAGGGGAGGTCTATGGCTACACCTTC. Amino acid sequence: CASSMTGEVYGYTF.

The chain uses TRBV24-1 and TRBJ1-2, with a possible D match to TRBD1 (6 bases). Trimming pared 3 bases from V and 4 bases from J, leaving 11 bases between. Germline V gene sequence: CDR1 KGHDR, CDR2 SFDVKD. CDR3 length equals 14 residues. The CDR3 coding sequence is TGTGCCACCAGTGATCCTGACAGGAGCTATGGCTACACCTTC. It yields the protein CATSDPDRSYGYTF.

The chain is built from TRBV11-1 and TRBJ2-3; the match to TRBD1 covers 9 bases. CDR1 and CDR2 (germline): SGHAT, FQDESV (reference sequence). The CDR3 is 15 residues long. V lost 6 bases to trimming and J lost 0 bases; unmatched junction nucleotides: 4. The CDR3 spells CASSPGTGSTDTQYF. In nucleotides, the CDR3 is TGTGCCAGCAGTCCCGGGACAGGGAGCACAGATACGCAGTATTTT.

This chain's CDR3 is CASSELAPDGYTF. CDR3 bases: TGTGCCAGCAGTGAATTGGCCCCCGATGGCTACACCTTC. This chain joins TRBV25-1 and TRBJ1-2, with unresolved D. Germline V lookup: CDR1 MGHDK, CDR2 SYGVNS. The CDR3 has 13 amino acids. Trimming stripped 1 base from V and 6 bases from J, with 9 bases between.

Concerning this clone: A much larger clone is a single base away; this may be a read error. Different DNA sequences within this sample yield the same CDR3. The chain has TRBV5-5 and TRBJ1-2, with TRBD1 matching over 8 bases. Unmatched junction bases numbered 0, after V lost 0 bases and J lost 8 bases. The CDR3 consists of 12 residues. CDR1 SGHKS and CDR2 YYEKEE come from the germline V gene (reference sequence). CDR3 residues: CASSLGQGGYTF. CDR3 in DNA: TGTGCCAGCAGCTTGGGACAGGGGGGCTACACCTTC.

This clone was counted a single time. The chain links TRBV19 to TRBJ1-2; 8 positions match TRBD1. The V and J ends lost 7 bases and 3 bases, in that order; junction bases with no gene match: 1. Germline values: CDR1 LNHDA, CDR2 SQIVND (reference sequence). The CDR3 sequence is 12 residues long. The CDR3 protein is CASMDRDYGYTF. In DNA, the CDR3 is TGTGCCAGTATGGACAGGGACTATGGCTACACCTTC. Looking up the rest from reference TRBV19 and TRBJ1-2 gives the full variable domain: DGGITQSPKYLFRKEGQNVTLSCEQNLNHDAMYWYRQDPGQGLRLIYYSQIVNDFQKGDIAEGYSVSREKKESFPLTVTSAQKNPTAFYLCASMDRDYGYTFGSGTRLTVV.

The rearrangement joins TRBV11-2 to TRBJ2-1, with D possibly matching TRBD2 (5 bases). V lost 3 bases and J 9 bases, leaving 9 bases between the germline ends. The CDR3 covers 12 residues. Per the germline V gene, CDR1 is SGHAT and CDR2 is FQNNGV. CDR3 amino acids: CASSFLAGEQFF. CDR3 bases: TGTGCCAGCAGCTTCCTAGCTGGTGAGCAGTTCTTC.

The chain is built from TRBV21-1 and TRBJ2-7; the table's D gene call, TRBD2, was not cross checked with the DNA. TRBV21-1 is a pseudogene locus. The CDR3 is made up of 15 amino acids. CDR3 bases: TGTGCCAGCAGCTCAGTCGGAGCGAGCTCCTACGAGCAGTACTTC. The encoded protein is CASSSVGASSYEQYF.

The chain couples TRBV19 to TRBJ1-1; D gene uncertain. Trimming pared 4 bases from V and 1 base from J, leaving 10 bases between. Germline CDR1 and CDR2: LNHDA and SQIVND (reference sequence). CDR3 length: 14 residues. For the CDR3, the DNA is TGTGCCAGTAGTACGTATATATGGAACACTGAAGCTTTCTTT. This gives the protein CASSTYIWNTEAFF. The full variable domain, its missing parts supplied by reference TRBV19 and TRBJ1-1, is DGGITQSPKYLFRKEGQNVTLSCEQNLNHDAMYWYRQDPGQGLRLIYYSQIVNDFQKGDIAEGYSVSREKKESFPLTVTSAQKNPTAFYLCASSTYIWNTEAFFGQGTRLTVV.

The rearrangement uses TRBV7-6 and TRBJ2-2, with a weak D call TRBD2 (6 bases). Germline V gene data show CDR1 as SGHVS and CDR2 as FNYEAQ. The CDR3 is 14 residues long. Trimming shortened V by 0 bases and J by 6 bases, and 8 bases separated the two germline ends. The CDR3 DNA sequence: TGTGCCAGCAGCTTAGCAGCGGGCGCCGGGGAGCTGTTTTTT. This sequence encodes CASSLAAGAGELFF.

This clone has a handful of counts. This sequence joins TRBV30 and TRBJ1-5; D might be TRBD1 (6 bases). The V gene's germline CDR1 is GTSNPN and CDR2 SVGIG (reference sequence). The V and J ends lost 1 base and 0 bases respectively, with 7 bases between them. The CDR3 consists of 14 residues. The CDR3 here is CAWSEQGSNQPQHF. The CDR3 bases are TGTGCCTGGAGTGAACAGGGTAGCAATCAGCCCCAGCATTTT. The variable domain in full, with the rest retrieved from reference TRBV30 and TRBJ1-5, is SQTIHQWPATLVQPVGSPLSLECTVEGTSNPNLYWYRQAAGRGLQLLFYSVGIGQISSEVPQNLSASRPQDRQFILSSKKLLLSDSGFYLCAWSEQGSNQPQHFGDGTRLSIL.